Listed here are 28 T cell receptor beta chains from one sample, sequenced in a study of T cell repertoires in cytomegalovirus infection. TCRdb processed the reads anew with MiXCR; each CDR3 protein has one entry. The repertoire holds roughly 250,000 distinct CDR3 sequences, with 9% to 15% as singletons. Sample: PBMCs. The receptors derive from a human donor in good health (CMV status not recorded). Some clones in this sample may be carry-over from other donors' samples.

The chain has TRBV19 and TRBJ2-5; the D gene is possibly TRBD1 (6 bases). CDR3 size: 14 residues. V lost 3 bases and J lost 3, with 11 bases in between. Germline CDR1 reads LNHDA; CDR2 reads SQIVND (reference sequence). CDR3 DNA sequence: TGTGCCAGTAGTATGGGCCAGGGGAAAGAGACCCAGTACTTC. Translated: CASSMGQGKETQYF.

The chain uses TRBV6-5 and TRBJ2-6; D may be TRBD1 (6 bases). The CDR3 runs 20 residues. The V end was cut by 0 bases, the J end by 0 bases, with 18 bases between. CDR1 and CDR2 from the germline V gene are MNHEY and SVGAGI. CDR3 residues: CASSYSTLGGLGSGANVLTF. Here the CDR3 DNA reads TGTGCCAGCAGTTACTCCACTCTAGGGGGTTTAGGCTCTGGGGCCAACGTCCTGACTTTC.

There are many counts of this clonotype. The chain couples TRBV7-2 to TRBJ2-2; 13 bases agree with TRBD2. CDR3 length: 19 residues. V was clipped by 2 bases and J by 5 bases; unmatched bases: 11. Germline V lookup: CDR1 SGHTA, CDR2 FQGNSA. The CDR3 spells CASSLPLLLTSGRTGELFF. As DNA, the CDR3 is TGTGCCAGCAGCTTACCTCTTCTTTTGACTAGCGGGAGGACCGGGGAGCTGTTTTTT.

This clonotype came up a few times. The chain combines TRBV7-9 with TRBJ2-1; 7 nucleotides line up with TRBD2. V gave up 5 bases and J gave up 0 bases; unmatched junction bases: 7. The CDR3 contains 16 residues. Germline-derived CDR1 and CDR2 are SEHNR and FQNEAQ (reference sequence). CDR3: CASSARLAGSYNEQFF. CDR3 coding DNA: TGTGCCAGCAGCGCCAGACTAGCAGGCTCCTACAATGAGCAGTTCTTC.

This clonotype has at least ten counts. The gene calls are TRBV7-2 and TRBJ1-4; no definite D call. The CDR3 has 15 residues. Germline CDR1 SGHTA, CDR2 FQGNSA. V lost 2 bases and J lost 8, with 15 bases in between. The CDR3 DNA reads TGTGCCAGCAGCTTACGTCCCGTGGTAGGGGAAAAACTGTTTTTT. The encoded protein is CASSLRPVVGEKLFF.

This clonotype was found a few times. The chain is built from TRBV4-3 and TRBJ1-1, with D perhaps matching TRBD1 (5 bases). The CDR3 consists of 14 residues. The germline V gene has CDR1 LGHNA and CDR2 YSLEER. Trimming removed 0 bases from V and 8 bases from J, with 13 bases in between. The CDR3 DNA reads as TGCGCCAGCAGCCAAGACCCAGGGATTGGGGAAGCTTTCTTT. The encoded protein is CASSQDPGIGEAFF.

The chain employs TRBV30 and TRBJ1-3, with 9 bases identical to TRBD1. The CDR3 extends over 14 amino acids. Per germline, CDR1 GTSNPN and CDR2 SVGIG (reference sequence). Unmatched junction bases numbered 6, after V lost 5 bases and J lost 4 bases. This CDR3 reads CAWEIGTGGNTIYF. The CDR3 DNA sequence: TGTGCCTGGGAAATCGGGACAGGGGGAAACACCATATATTTT.

The J gene is TRBJ1-2, the V gene TRBV27; TRBD1 aligns across 7 bases. V shed 6 bases and J 0 bases; nucleotides not matched to a gene: 7. The CDR3 extends over 15 amino acids. Germline CDR1 MNHEY, CDR2 SMNVEV (reference sequence). CDR3 protein: CASSPLDRSNYGYTF. In DNA, the CDR3 is TGTGCCAGCAGCCCCCTGGACAGGTCTAACTATGGCTACACCTTC.

In this sample, this clonotype turned up many times. The CDR3: CASSQSGHETDTQYF. As DNA, the CDR3 is TGTGCCAGCAGCCAATCTGGCCACGAGACAGATACGCAGTATTTT. V and J are TRBV7-2 and TRBJ2-3; D call uncertain. The CDR3 has 15 residues. In germline, CDR1 is SGHTA, CDR2 FQGNSA. V was trimmed by 5 bases and J by 3 bases, leaving 15 bases between them. The whole variable domain, remainder taken from reference TRBV7-2 and TRBJ2-3, is GAGVSQSPSNKVTEKGKDVELRCDPISGHTALYWYRQSLGQGLEFLIYFQGNSAPDKSGLPSDRFSAERTGGSVSTLTIQRTQQEDSAVYLCASSQSGHETDTQYFGPGTRLTVL.

Ten or more counts support this clonotype. J is TRBJ2-3 and V is TRBV11-2; 8 bases agree with TRBD2. Trimming cost V 2 bases and J 1 base; bases outside gene matches: 2. The CDR3 extends over 15 amino acids. The germline V gene has CDR1 SGHAT and CDR2 FQNNGV. This CDR3 is CASSLQRGRTDTQYF. For the CDR3, the DNA is TGTGCCAGCAGCTTACAGCGGGGGCGCACAGATACGCAGTATTTT.

In its sample, this clonotype was seen many times. The rearrangement uses TRBV6-5 and TRBJ1-1, with 7 bases fitting TRBD1. J lost 8 bases, V lost 6 bases, and 12 bases had no gene match. The CDR3 contains 14 residues. CDR1 and CDR2 (germline): MNHEY, SVGAGI. The CDR3 bases are TGTGCCAGCAGCTCAGACAGGGCCGCACGGGAAGCTTTCTTT. It yields the protein CASSSDRAAREAFF.

This clonotype was recorded at least ten times. The rearrangement joins TRBV28 to TRBJ2-7, with 9 bases matching TRBD2. This CDR3 is built from 13 residues. Germline CDR1 is MDHEN and CDR2 is SYDVKM. J was trimmed by 7 bases and V by 4 bases; bases with no gene match: 5. CDR3 sequence: CASSYSGRGEQYF. In DNA form, the CDR3 reads TGTGCCAGCAGTTATAGCGGGAGAGGGGAGCAGTACTTC.

There are many counts of this clonotype. The chain has TRBV6-2 or TRBV6-3 and TRBJ2-1; TRBD2 matches at 10 bases. The CDR3 length is 17 residues. Germline values: CDR1 MNHEY, CDR2 SVGEGT. J gave up 4 bases and V 2 bases, and 8 bases lay outside the gene matches. The CDR3 loop reads CASSYDASGGSYNEQFF. The CDR3 DNA is TGTGCCAGCAGTTACGATGCTAGCGGGGGATCTTACAATGAGCAGTTCTTC.

Only a few counts were recorded for this clonotype. The V call is TRBV7-9, the J call TRBJ2-1; tentative D call: TRBD1 (5 bases). Germline CDR1 SEHNR, CDR2 FQNEAQ (reference sequence). The CDR3 is made up of 14 amino acids. V was shortened by 1 base and J by 6 bases, with 10 bases between the two germline ends. The CDR3 here is CASSLGRGANEQFF. Here the CDR3 DNA reads TGTGCCAGCAGCTTAGGAAGGGGTGCCAATGAGCAGTTCTTC.

This clonotype occurred many times. This chain uses TRBV11-3 with TRBJ2-1; D ambiguous. Germline V lookup: CDR1 SGHNT, CDR2 YENEEA. The CDR3 length is 11 residues. V was trimmed by 5 bases and J by 7 bases, leaving 6 bases between them. The CDR3 coding sequence is TGTGCCAGCAGCCCCCGAAATGAGCAGTTCTTC. Protein product: CASSPRNEQFF. The full variable domain, completed using reference TRBV11-3 and TRBJ2-1, is EAGVVQSPRYKIIEKKQPVAFWCNPISGHNTLYWYLQNLGQGPELLIRYENEEAVDDSQLPKDRFSAERLKGVDSTLKIQPAELGDSAVYLCASSPRNEQFFGPGTRLTVL.

In its sample, this clonotype was seen many times. The J gene is TRBJ1-1, the V gene TRBV19, with TRBD1 as a possible D gene (6 bases). V shed 5 bases and J shed 1 base, with 11 bases lying between them. Germline CDR1 and CDR2: LNHDA and SQIVND (reference sequence). This CDR3 spans 14 amino acids. CDR3 nucleotide sequence: TGTGCCAGTAGTTTGCAGGGGTGGAACACTGAAGCTTTCTTT. Its translation is CASSLQGWNTEAFF.

At least ten counts were recorded for this clonotype. The chain employs TRBV7-2 and TRBJ1-3; D is undetermined. Germline assignment: CDR1 SGHTA and CDR2 FQGNSA. The V end was cut by 6 bases, the J end by 4 bases, with 10 bases between. The CDR3 extends over 13 amino acids. The CDR3 here is CASRLISGNTIYF. The CDR3 DNA reads as TGTGCCAGCAGGTTAATCTCCGGAAACACCATATATTTT.

The chain carries TRBV5-1 and TRBJ2-1, with 7 bases aligning to TRBD2. There are 16 residues in the CDR3. CDR1 SGHRS and CDR2 YFSETQ come from the germline V gene. V shed 6 bases and J 4 bases; nucleotides not matched to a gene: 13. The CDR3 here is CASNPSGIPIYNEQFF. DNA for the CDR3: TGCGCCAGCAACCCCAGCGGGATTCCCATATACAATGAGCAGTTCTTC. Complete variable domain (other parts from reference TRBV5-1 and TRBJ2-1): KAGVTQTPRYLIKTRGQQVTLSCSPISGHRSVSWYQQTPGQGLQFLFEYFSETQRNKGNFPGRFSGRQFSNSRSEMNVSTLELGDSALYLCASNPSGIPIYNEQFFGPGTRLTVL.

This clonotype was seen more than once but under ten times. In DNA, the CDR3 is TGCGCCAGCAGCTTGGGGGGAGGACAGGGGGATGGTCAGCCCCAGCATTTT. It encodes CASSLGGGQGDGQPQHF. This rearrangement joins TRBV5-1 to TRBJ1-5, with 10 bases matching TRBD1. V shed 0 bases and J 6 bases; nucleotides not matched to a gene: 9. Per germline, CDR1 SGHRS and CDR2 YFSETQ. The CDR3 length is 17 residues.

This clonotype was seen many times. The chain employs TRBV15 and TRBJ2-7; the D is unclear. The CDR3 runs 13 residues. V shed 0 bases and J shed 3 bases, with 6 bases lying between them. Germline values: CDR1 LNHNV, CDR2 YYDKDF (reference sequence). The chain's CDR3 is CATSRELVYEQYF. DNA of the CDR3: TGTGCCACCAGCAGAGAATTGGTCTACGAGCAGTACTTC.

Ten or more counts support this clonotype. The chain joins TRBV7-9 to TRBJ1-6; weak D call: TRBD1 (6 bases). The CDR3 runs 14 residues. V shed 4 bases and J shed 10 bases, with 14 bases lying between them. Germline values: CDR1 SEHNR, CDR2 FQNEAQ (reference sequence). The CDR3 DNA reads as TGTGCCAGCAGCTCCTCGCGGACAGCCTCACCCCTCCACTTT. It translates to CASSSSRTASPLHF.

This chain connects TRBV11-2 to TRBJ2-5; 14 bases fit TRBD2. J gave up 5 bases and V 6 bases, and 8 bases lay outside the gene matches. Germline lookup yields CDR1 SGHAT and CDR2 FQNNGV. CDR3 length: 16 residues. Here the CDR3 reads CASSSPGLAGVETQYF. The CDR3 DNA reads TGTGCCAGCAGTTCTCCGGGACTAGCGGGAGTTGAGACCCAGTACTTC.

The table lists this clonotype with many counts. This rearrangement joins TRBV7-2 to TRBJ1-2, with D tentatively TRBD1 (5 bases). The CDR3 is made up of 16 amino acids. Germline values: CDR1 SGHTA, CDR2 FQGNSA. V dropped 1 base and J dropped 4 bases, with 16 bases sitting between them. CDR3 amino acids: CASSLGGKDSSYGYTF. CDR3 DNA sequence: TGTGCCAGCAGCTTAGGGGGGAAGGACTCCTCCTATGGCTACACCTTC.

This clonotype was seen repeatedly, ten times or more. This sequence joins TRBV6-1 and TRBJ2-2; weak D call: TRBD1 (5 bases). The germline gives CDR1 MNHNS, CDR2 SASEGT. The CDR3 extends over 14 amino acids. Trimming took 4 bases from V and 5 from J, leaving 11 bases between them. CDR3 in DNA: TGTGCCAGCAGTGCCAGACAGACAACCGGGGAGCTGTTTTTT. Translated, it gives CASSARQTTGELFF.

This chain uses TRBV29-1 with TRBJ1-2; 7 bases are shared with TRBD1. CDR3 length equals 13 residues. J was trimmed by 2 bases and V by 6 bases; bases with no gene match: 6. Per the germline V gene, CDR1 is SQVTM and CDR2 is ANQGSEA. CDR3 sequence reads: CSVSRGANYGYTF. The DNA of the CDR3 is TGCAGCGTCTCCAGGGGGGCGAACTATGGCTACACCTTC.

This clonotype was recorded many times. This chain links TRBV7-9 with TRBJ2-5; D is tentatively TRBD1 or TRBD2 (7 bases each). Trimming took off 6 bases at V and 2 bases at J, with 13 bases between the two ends. The CDR3 has 14 amino acids. Germline CDR1 and CDR2: SEHNR and FQNEAQ (reference sequence). Written as DNA, the CDR3 is TGTGCCAGCAGAGCGGGACAGTCTCAAGAGACCCAGTACTTC. Protein sequence: CASRAGQSQETQYF.

The chain recombines TRBV6-2 or TRBV6-3 with TRBJ1-2, with D unresolved. There are 16 residues in the CDR3. V shed 6 bases and J shed 0 bases, with 17 bases lying between them. Germline assignment: CDR1 MNHEY and CDR2 SVGEGT. CDR3 coding DNA: TGTGCCAGCAGCTCCGGTGCGGCGCCTACTAACTATGGCTACACCTTC. Protein: CASSSGAAPTNYGYTF.

V and J are TRBV3-1 and TRBJ1-5; TRBD1 might be the D (5 bases). Germline V gene data show CDR1 as LGHDT and CDR2 as YNNKEL (reference sequence). CDR3 length equals 14 residues. V was cut by 3 bases and J by 1 base, with 7 bases left in between. The CDR3 region is CASSHRASNQPQHF. The DNA for the CDR3 is TGTGCCAGCAGCCACAGGGCCAGCAATCAGCCCCAGCATTTT.